The present T cell receptor beta chain was sequenced within a study of T cell repertoires in cytomegalovirus infection. Across the study: Public TCR beta signatures indicated both CMV infection and matching HLA type.

General observations from the study: The study identified carriers of CMV plus the relevant HLA from cumulative public TCR beta family frequency. CMV-specific HLA-C-restricted TCR beta clonotypes dominated the ex vivo response.

The CDR3 consists of 12 residues. The V end was cut by 2 bases, the J end by 3 bases, with 3 bases between. The germline V gene encodes CDR1 SGHNT and CDR2 YENEEA. TCRdb reprocessed the reads via MiXCR and lists one record per CDR3 protein. This repertoire shows about 130,000 distinct CDR3 sequences, under 30% found once; its top ten account for 30% to 40%. Notes on this clonotype: The target antigen is unknown. A read error may be the cause here, since a much bigger clone is one base away.

The chain links TRBV11-3 to TRBJ2-3; D is unresolved. The specimen was PBMCs, sequenced either directly or after in vitro stimulation (not recorded which). This TCR came from a human donor in good health (CMV status not recorded). Some clones in this sample may be carry-over from other donors' samples. CDR3 bases: TGTGCCAGCAGCTTACGGACAGATACGCAGTATTTT. Its translation is CASSLRTDTQYF.